These 20 T cell receptor beta chains originate from one sample sequenced in a study of blood T cell repertoires in COVID-19. Repertoires were generated with immunoSEQ multiplex PCR, while TCRdb's copy carries only in-frame clones and drops some. The table lists approximately 54,000 clones, 86% of them singletons. The sequenced sample was peripheral blood. These receptors were taken from a human donor in a cohort sampled during active COVID-19.

The J gene is TRBJ2-1, the V gene TRBV13; D may be TRBD2 (6 bases). Germline CDR1 reads PRHDT; CDR2 reads FYEKMQ (reference sequence). The CDR3 sequence is 16 residues long. V was trimmed by 4 bases and J by 0 bases, leaving 13 bases between them. The CDR3 DNA sequence: TGTGCCAGCAGCTCCGGGAACGGGAGCTCCTACAATGAGCAGTTCTTC. This codes for CASSSGNGSSYNEQFF.

The V call is TRBV12-5, the J call TRBJ2-1; D is perhaps TRBD1 (6 bases). Deletions cut 0 bases from V and 0 bases from J, with 12 bases between. The CDR3 sequence is 17 residues long. CDR1 is LGHNT, CDR2 FRNRAP, per germline. CDR3 residues: CASGLVLDRSSYNEQFF. In nucleotides, the CDR3 is TGTGCTAGTGGTTTGGTACTTGACAGGAGCTCCTACAATGAGCAGTTCTTC.

V gene TRBV7-2 combines with J gene TRBJ2-2; a possible D gene is TRBD1 (6 bases). Trimming shortened V by 5 bases and J by 1 base, and 17 bases separated the two germline ends. The V gene's germline CDR1 is SGHTA and CDR2 FQGNSA. This CDR3 is 17 amino acids long. This chain's CDR3 is CASSRISGTKNTGELFF. The CDR3 coding sequence is TGTGCCAGCAGCCGTATATCCGGGACAAAGAACACCGGGGAGCTGTTTTTT.

The chain employs TRBV9 and TRBJ2-6; the match to TRBD1 covers 7 bases. With V trimmed by 4 bases and J by 3 bases, 10 bases remained unmatched. The CDR3 extends over 17 amino acids. Germline V lookup: CDR1 SGDLS, CDR2 YYNGEE. CDR3 coding DNA: TGTGCCAGCAGCCCGACCGGGACAGCCCTTGGGGCCAACGTCCTGACTTTC. Its protein is CASSPTGTALGANVLTF.

The chain joins TRBV11-2 to TRBJ2-7; D possibly corresponds to TRBD2 (6 bases). From germline, CDR1 is SGHAT and CDR2 FQNNGV. The CDR3 contains 17 residues. With 0 bases removed from V and 4 bases from J, the gap between germline ends came to 19 bases. The CDR3: CASSLDFDWVGRYEQYF. CDR3 nucleotide sequence: TGTGCCAGCAGCTTAGATTTCGATTGGGTGGGGAGGTACGAGCAGTACTTC.

Judged by abundance, this clone is medium-sized. The chain uses TRBV5-3 and TRBJ1-2; D is possibly TRBD1 (6 bases). TRBV5-3 is recorded as an ORF, its role being uncertain. V lost 4 bases and J 3 bases, leaving 7 bases between the germline ends. CDR3 length: 12 residues. The CDR3 nucleotides are TGTGCCAGAAGCGGACAGCACTATGGCTACACCTTC. Translating gives CARSGQHYGYTF.

The V gene is TRBV21-1, the J gene TRBJ1-6; TRBD1, the table's D call, was not compared with the DNA. TRBV21-1 is described as a pseudogene. CDR3 length: 15 residues. CDR3 region: CASRGGRSYNSPLHF. DNA of the CDR3: TGTGCCAGTCGTGGGGGCAGGTCCTATAATTCACCCCTCCACTTT.

This chain joins TRBV7-8 and TRBJ1-2, with D unresolved. The CDR3 loop spans 13 amino acids. Trimming shortened V by 3 bases and J by 0 bases, and 5 bases separated the two germline ends. Germline V gives CDR1 SGHVS, CDR2 FQNEAQ. The CDR3 loop reads CASSFPANYGYTF. The CDR3 nucleotides are TGTGCCAGCAGCTTCCCAGCTAACTATGGCTACACCTTC.

This clone has only one observation. CDR3 DNA: TGTGCCACCAGTGAAACAGGTGGTGGGACAGATACGCAGTATTTT. Its translation: CATSETGGGTDTQYF. The V call is TRBV24-1, the J call TRBJ2-3; D perhaps matches TRBD1 (5 bases). Germline loops: CDR1 KGHDR, CDR2 SFDVKD. Trimming cost V 4 bases and J 3 bases, with 13 bases left between them. This CDR3 region has 15 residues.

In DNA form, the CDR3 reads TGTGCCAGTAGTGATACAGTGAACACTGAAGCTTTCTTT. Its translation: CASSDTVNTEAFF. The V call is TRBV19, the J call TRBJ1-1, with unresolved D. V lost 5 bases to trimming and J lost 0 bases, with 7 bases between them. Per germline, CDR1 LNHDA and CDR2 SQIVND (reference sequence). The CDR3 length is 13 residues. Complete variable domain (other parts from reference TRBV19 and TRBJ1-1): DGGITQSPKYLFRKEGQNVTLSCEQNLNHDAMYWYRQDPGQGLRLIYYSQIVNDFQKGDIAEGYSVSREKKESFPLTVTSAQKNPTAFYLCASSDTVNTEAFFGQGTRLTVV.

The CDR3 sequence is CASSPRHAHNEKLFF. The CDR3 bases are TGTGCCAGCAGTCCTCGACATGCCCATAATGAAAAACTGTTTTTT. The genes are TRBV6-5 and TRBJ1-4; D gene uncertain. V lost 5 bases and J lost 4, with 14 bases in between. In germline, CDR1 is MNHEY, CDR2 SVGAGI. CDR3 size: 15 residues.

V gene TRBV6-2 or TRBV6-3 combines with J gene TRBJ1-4; the D gene is possibly TRBD1 (5 bases). Germline V lookup: CDR1 MNHEY, CDR2 SVGEGT. This CDR3 comprises 15 residues. Trimming removed 2 bases from V and 8 bases from J, with 15 bases in between. The CDR3 region is CASSYQYHDREKLFF. CDR3 sequence (DNA): TGTGCCAGCAGTTACCAGTACCATGACAGAGAAAAACTGTTTTTT.

V gene TRBV14 combines with J gene TRBJ2-3; possible D gene TRBD2, 6 bases. CDR1 is SGHDN, CDR2 FVKESK, per germline. The V gene lost 2 bases and the J gene lost 3 bases, with 18 bases spanning the gap. The CDR3 has 17 amino acids. The CDR3 sequence: CASSQTGAPGRTDTQYF. CDR3 sequence (DNA): TGTGCCAGCAGCCAAACGGGAGCGCCGGGGAGGACAGATACGCAGTATTTT.

V usage is TRBV19 and J usage is TRBJ2-1, with TRBD2 matching over 7 bases. J lost 7 bases, V lost 0 bases, and 6 bases had no gene match. The length of the CDR3 is 15 residues. The V gene's germline CDR1 is LNHDA and CDR2 SQIVND (reference sequence). CDR3 residues: CASSIEAGSGNEQFF. CDR3 DNA: TGTGCCAGTAGTATAGAAGCGGGGTCGGGGAATGAGCAGTTCTTC.

V is TRBV19 and J is TRBJ1-3, with D unclear. Trimming removed 3 bases at V and 4 bases at J, with 13 bases between. Germline CDR1 and CDR2: LNHDA and SQIVND (reference sequence). This CDR3 region has 15 residues. CDR3 nucleotide sequence: TGTGCCAGTAGTATGGGCCGGGGAGGAGGAAACACCATATATTTT. Protein: CASSMGRGGGNTIYF.

The rearrangement links TRBV27 to TRBJ2-2; 9 nucleotides match TRBD1. V was pared by 4 bases and J by 3 bases, with 6 bases of the junction left unmatched. This CDR3 spans 16 amino acids. CDR1 is MNHEY and CDR2 is SMNVEV in the germline V gene (reference sequence). CDR3 protein: CASSSLGQGDTGELFF. The CDR3 DNA sequence: TGTGCCAGCAGTTCTTTGGGACAGGGAGACACCGGGGAGCTGTTTTTT.

The chain joins TRBV5-4 to TRBJ2-1; D not resolved. Germline V lookup: CDR1 SGHNT, CDR2 YYREEE (reference sequence). The CDR3 spans 14 residues. Deletions cut 2 bases from V and 5 bases from J, with 11 bases between. This CDR3 reads CASSFSRNDNEQFF. The CDR3, as DNA: TGTGCCAGCAGCTTTTCTAGAAACGACAATGAGCAGTTCTTC.

This chain uses TRBV2 with TRBJ1-2; perhaps TRBD1 as D (6 bases). V lost 3 bases, J lost 6 bases, and 14 bases lay in between. CDR1 is SNHLY, CDR2 FYNNEI, per germline. The CDR3 has 14 amino acids. In nucleotides, the CDR3 is TGTGCCAGCAGTGAGAGGGGGAGAGTCGATGGCTACACCTTC. This gives the protein CASSERGRVDGYTF.

J is TRBJ2-1 and V is TRBV13; 14 bases map to TRBD2. Germline CDR1 reads PRHDT; CDR2 reads FYEKMQ (reference sequence). With V trimmed by 5 bases and J by 3 bases, 9 bases remained unmatched. There are 18 residues in the CDR3. CDR3 nucleotides: TGTGCCAGCAGCAAAATCGGGACTAGCGGGAGTTTCTACAATGAGCAGTTCTTC. Its translation: CASSKIGTSGSFYNEQFF. Variable domain in full (rest from reference TRBV13 and TRBJ2-1): AAGVIQSPRHLIKEKRETATLKCYPIPRHDTVYWYQQGPGQDPQFLISFYEKMQSDKGSIPDRFSAQQFSDYHSELNMSSLELGDSALYFCASSKIGTSGSFYNEQFFGPGTRLTVL.

The chain carries TRBV7-2 and TRBJ1-5; 7 bases match TRBD1. The CDR3 consists of 14 residues. The V segment lost 4 bases and the J segment 1 base; nucleotides outside the gene matches: 1. The germline CDR1 and CDR2 sequences are SGHTA and FQGNSA. The CDR3 region has the DNA TGTGCCAGCAGCTGGGACAGAAGCAATCAGCCCCAGCATTTT. The encoded protein is CASSWDRSNQPQHF.